This passage covers 17 T cell receptor beta chains from one sample sequenced in a study of cytomegalovirus exposure and HLA in healthy donors. Primers included in the PCR were 60 Vbeta and 13 Jbeta primers. Sequencing used immunoSEQ multiplex PCR; TCRdb keeps in-frame clones, though not all of them. The profile shows 150,000 to 200,000 clones, roughly four fifths of them singletons. The sequenced sample consisted of PBMCs. These receptors were obtained from a man over 45 in good health and CMV-seronegative.

With respect to this clone: It is unclear where the CDR3 begins or ends on the DNA, so no DNA is shown, and the CDR3 is as TCRdb lists it. The chain couples TRBV21-1 to TRBJ2-6; the listed D gene, TRBD1, was not tested against the DNA. TRBV21-1 counts as a pseudogene. The CDR3 totals 19 residues, both ends included. The chain's CDR3 is CASGRHRDRVGSGANVLTF.

The chain has TRBV28 and TRBJ2-5, with TRBD1 identical over 7 bases. Germline V lookup: CDR1 MDHEN, CDR2 SYDVKM. The CDR3 is 14 residues long. The junction had 6 bases not matched to a gene; V was cut back by 7 bases and J by 1 base. CDR3 sequence (DNA): TGTGCCAGCACCCTGACAGGGCCCCAAGAGACCCAGTACTTC. This translates into CASTLTGPQETQYF.

The chain joins TRBV28 to TRBJ2-7; TRBD1 is a possible D gene (6 bases). Germline V CDR1 and CDR2: MDHEN, SYDVKM. V lost 5 bases and J 6 bases, leaving 17 bases between the germline ends. The CDR3 length is 14 residues. The CDR3 sequence is CASSGGQSIGEQYF. The CDR3 nucleotides read TGTGCCAGCAGTGGTGGACAGTCGATCGGCGAGCAGTACTTC.

This chain joins TRBV19 and TRBJ1-3, with TRBD1 identical over 7 bases. V shed 10 bases and J 2 bases; nucleotides not matched to a gene: 5. The length of the CDR3 is 13 residues. Germline CDR1 and CDR2: LNHDA and SQIVND (reference sequence). CDR3 bases: TGTGCCACAAGGACAGGAGCTGGAAACACCATATATTTT. It is translated as CATRTGAGNTIYF.

A note on this clone: Other DNA sequences of this sample code for an identical CDR3. The chain has TRBV2 and TRBJ2-7, with D unclear. Germline lookup yields CDR1 SNHLY and CDR2 FYNNEI. V was trimmed by 4 bases and J by 3 bases, leaving 4 bases between them. This CDR3 is built from 11 residues. The CDR3 DNA follows: TGTGCCAGCAGTGCCCTCTACGAGCAGTACTTC. Its protein product is CASSALYEQYF.

V gene TRBV6-5 combines with J gene TRBJ2-7, with a weak D call TRBD2 (6 bases). Germline V gene data show CDR1 as MNHEY and CDR2 as SVGAGI. Between the trimmed V and J ends, which lost 2 bases and 0 bases, there was a span of 14 bases. The CDR3 is 16 amino acids. The CDR3 region has the DNA TGTGCCAGCAGTTACGGGGTAGCGGCCATCTCCTACGAGCAGTACTTC. Translation: CASSYGVAAISYEQYF.

The chain's CDR3 is CASSTGQGAREKLFF. The CDR3 DNA reads TGTGCCAGCAGTACAGGACAGGGGGCTCGGGAAAAACTGTTTTTT. This sequence joins TRBV28 and TRBJ1-4; 11 nucleotides agree with TRBD1. This CDR3 is built from 15 residues. Germline lookup yields CDR1 MDHEN and CDR2 SYDVKM. J was trimmed by 8 bases and V by 5 bases; bases with no gene match: 7. Together with reference TRBV28 and TRBJ1-4, the CDR3 gives the full variable domain: DVKVTQSSRYLVKRTGEKVFLECVQDMDHENMFWYRQDPGLGLRLIYFSYDVKMKEKGDIPEGYSVSREKKERFSLILESASTNQTSMYLCASSTGQGAREKLFFGSGTQLSVL.

The chain links TRBV5-1 to TRBJ1-3; D is ambiguous. The CDR3 loop spans 14 amino acids. CDR1 is SGHRS and CDR2 is YFSETQ in the germline V gene. Trimming pared 4 bases from V and 4 bases from J, leaving 12 bases between. Here the CDR3 reads CASSPGSEGNTIYF. CDR3 DNA: TGCGCCAGCAGCCCTGGCAGCGAGGGAAACACCATATATTTT. The full variable domain, in which reference TRBV5-1 and TRBJ1-3 provide the parts outside the CDR3, is KAGVTQTPRYLIKTRGQQVTLSCSPISGHRSVSWYQQTPGQGLQFLFEYFSETQRNKGNFPGRFSGRQFSNSRSEMNVSTLELGDSALYLCASSPGSEGNTIYFGEGSWLTVV.

The chain is built from TRBV6-5 and TRBJ1-1, with a weak D call TRBD1 (5 bases). Germline loops: CDR1 MNHEY, CDR2 SVGAGI. Trimming cost V 2 bases and J 4 bases, with 14 bases left between them. The CDR3 runs 15 residues. CDR3 DNA sequence: TGTGCCAGCAGTTACCTACAGTCCGGGGGCACTGAAGCTTTCTTT. Translated, it gives CASSYLQSGGTEAFF.

Comments on this clone: Other DNA sequences in the same sample also yield this CDR3. This chain joins TRBV29-1 and TRBJ2-5; TRBD1 matches at 9 bases. The germline CDR1 and CDR2 sequences are SQVTM and ANQGSEA. The CDR3 sequence is 12 residues long. V trimming: 6 bases; J trimming: 5 bases; junction bases outside the gene matches: 4. The CDR3 protein is CSVATGGETQYF. In DNA, the CDR3 is TGCAGCGTGGCGACAGGGGGGGAGACCCAGTACTTC.

This clone was observed a handful of times. In DNA, the CDR3 is TGCGCCAGCGGGGCAGCTAACACCGGGGAGCTGTTTTTT. It is translated as CASGAANTGELFF. This chain links TRBV5-1 with TRBJ2-2, with a tentative D call TRBD1 (5 bases). This CDR3 comprises 13 residues. Trimming pared 7 bases from V and 2 bases from J, leaving 9 bases between. In germline, CDR1 is SGHRS, CDR2 YFSETQ.

This chain uses TRBV19 with TRBJ2-1; TRBD1 aligns across 10 bases. Germline V gene sequence: CDR1 LNHDA, CDR2 SQIVND (reference sequence). This CDR3 spans 16 amino acids. V lost 5 bases to trimming and J lost 7 bases; unmatched junction nucleotides: 11. The CDR3 region has the DNA TGTGCCAGTAGTGTAAACCGGGACAGGGGTAGGAATGAGCAGTTCTTC. Translation gives CASSVNRDRGRNEQFF. Full variable domain (rest looked up from reference TRBV19 and TRBJ2-1): DGGITQSPKYLFRKEGQNVTLSCEQNLNHDAMYWYRQDPGQGLRLIYYSQIVNDFQKGDIAEGYSVSREKKESFPLTVTSAQKNPTAFYLCASSVNRDRGRNEQFFGPGTRLTVL.

CDR3 DNA sequence: TGCGCCAGCAGGGTTGGCCACAGGGATGTGAACTATGGCTACACCTTC. It specifies CASRVGHRDVNYGYTF. The chain joins TRBV5-1 to TRBJ1-2; tentatively, D is TRBD1 (6 bases). Germline V gives CDR1 SGHRS, CDR2 YFSETQ. The ends were cut back, 5 bases at V and 2 bases at J, with 19 bases in the middle. The CDR3 sequence is 16 residues long.

The V gene is TRBV7-3, the J gene TRBJ2-5; TRBD1 is a possible D gene (5 bases). This CDR3 has 15 amino acids. V was clipped by 5 bases and J by 0 bases, with 13 bases between them. CDR1 is SGHTA, CDR2 FQGTGA, per germline. The CDR3 region has the DNA TGTGCCAGCAGCCCAATAGGGGTTGACCAAGAGACCCAGTACTTC. Amino acid sequence: CASSPIGVDQETQYF.

This chain joins TRBV29-1 and TRBJ2-5, with 10 bases that match TRBD2. Per germline, CDR1 SQVTM and CDR2 ANQGSEA. The CDR3 is 17 amino acids. The V segment lost 5 bases and the J segment 2 bases; nucleotides outside the gene matches: 14. This CDR3 reads CSVIGLAGVGPQETQYF. The CDR3 DNA reads as TGCAGCGTTATTGGTCTAGCGGGAGTGGGGCCTCAAGAGACCCAGTACTTC.

This chain connects TRBV11-2 to TRBJ2-5; 8 nucleotides align to TRBD1. The DNA matches TRBJ2-7 better at its end, which makes the J call doubtful. Germline V CDR1 and CDR2: SGHAT, FQNNGV. The CDR3 has 14 residues. CDR3 coding DNA: TGTGCCAGCAGCTTAAGGACAGGGCTTTTCGAGCAGTACTTC. Amino acids: CASSLRTGLFEQYF.

This clone showed up just a few times. The genes are TRBV2 and TRBJ1-1; D call uncertain. The CDR3 is 13 amino acids. Trimming shortened V by 7 bases and J by 2 bases, and 11 bases separated the two germline ends. The germline V gene has CDR1 SNHLY and CDR2 FYNNEI. The CDR3 nucleotides are TGTGCCAGCACCCTTTGGGCCAACACTGAAGCTTTCTTT. It specifies CASTLWANTEAFF. Filled out from reference TRBV2 and TRBJ1-1, the complete variable domain reads EPEVTQTPSHQVTQMGQEVILRCVPISNHLYFYWYRQILGQKVEFLVSFYNNEISEKSEIFDDQFSVERPDGSNFTLKIRSTKLEDSAMYFCASTLWANTEAFFGQGTRLTVV.